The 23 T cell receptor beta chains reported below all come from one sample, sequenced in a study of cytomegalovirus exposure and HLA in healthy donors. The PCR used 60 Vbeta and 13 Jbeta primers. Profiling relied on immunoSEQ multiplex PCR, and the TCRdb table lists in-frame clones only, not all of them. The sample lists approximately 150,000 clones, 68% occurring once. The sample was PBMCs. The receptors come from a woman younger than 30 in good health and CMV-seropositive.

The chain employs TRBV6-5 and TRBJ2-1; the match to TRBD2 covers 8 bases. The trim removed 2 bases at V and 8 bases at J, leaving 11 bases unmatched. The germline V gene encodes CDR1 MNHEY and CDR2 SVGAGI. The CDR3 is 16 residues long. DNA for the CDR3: TGTGCCAGCAGTTACGAGGGTGGGCTAGCGGGCTATGAGCAGTTCTTC. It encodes CASSYEGGLAGYEQFF.

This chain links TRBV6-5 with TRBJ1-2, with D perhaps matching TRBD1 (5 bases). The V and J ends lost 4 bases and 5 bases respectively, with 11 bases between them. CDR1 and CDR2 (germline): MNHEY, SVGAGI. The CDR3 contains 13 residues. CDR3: CASSFGGGYGYTF. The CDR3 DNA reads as TGTGCCAGCAGTTTTGGTGGGGGGTATGGCTACACCTTC.

Here the CDR3 DNA reads TGTGCCAGCAGCTTAGGCGGGGGGGCCAGGGAGACCCAGTACTTC. Amino acids: CASSLGGGARETQYF. The chain combines TRBV11-1 with TRBJ2-5, with 9 bases matching TRBD2. The CDR3 has 15 residues. V lost 1 base and J lost 5; bases outside the gene matches: 5. Germline V CDR1 and CDR2: SGHAT, FQDESV (reference sequence).

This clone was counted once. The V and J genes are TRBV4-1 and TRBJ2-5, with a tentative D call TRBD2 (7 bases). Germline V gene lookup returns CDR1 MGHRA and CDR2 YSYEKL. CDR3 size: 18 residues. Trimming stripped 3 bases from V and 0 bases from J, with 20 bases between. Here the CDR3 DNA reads TGCGCCAGCAGCCACGGGGGTCGGGCGGGGGCGAACCAAGAGACCCAGTACTTC. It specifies CASSHGGRAGANQETQYF.

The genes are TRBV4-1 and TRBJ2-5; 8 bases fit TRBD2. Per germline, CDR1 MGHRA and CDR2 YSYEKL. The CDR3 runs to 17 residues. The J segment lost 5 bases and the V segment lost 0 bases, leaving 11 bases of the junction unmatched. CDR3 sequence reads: CASSQEEAGAWVETQYF. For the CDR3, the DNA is TGCGCCAGCAGCCAAGAGGAAGCGGGGGCCTGGGTGGAGACCCAGTACTTC.

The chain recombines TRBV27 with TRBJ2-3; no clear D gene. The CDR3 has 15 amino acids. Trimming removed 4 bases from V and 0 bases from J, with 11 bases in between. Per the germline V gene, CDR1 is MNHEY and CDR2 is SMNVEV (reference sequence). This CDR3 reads CASSSTSLSTDTQYF. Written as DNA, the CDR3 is TGTGCCAGCAGTTCCACCAGTCTGAGCACAGATACGCAGTATTTT.

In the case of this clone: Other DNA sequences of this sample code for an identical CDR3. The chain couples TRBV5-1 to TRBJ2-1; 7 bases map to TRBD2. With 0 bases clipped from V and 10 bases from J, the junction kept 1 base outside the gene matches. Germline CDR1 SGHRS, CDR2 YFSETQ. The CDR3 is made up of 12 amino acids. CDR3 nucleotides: TGCGCCAGCAGCTTGGCCGGGGGGGAGCAGTTCTTC. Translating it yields CASSLAGGEQFF.

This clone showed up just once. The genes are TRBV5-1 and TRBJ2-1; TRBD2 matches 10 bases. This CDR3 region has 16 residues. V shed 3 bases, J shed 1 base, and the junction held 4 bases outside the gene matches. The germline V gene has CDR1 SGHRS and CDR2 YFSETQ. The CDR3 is CASSWVAGGSYNEQFF. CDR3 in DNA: TGCGCCAGCAGCTGGGTAGCGGGAGGATCCTACAATGAGCAGTTCTTC.

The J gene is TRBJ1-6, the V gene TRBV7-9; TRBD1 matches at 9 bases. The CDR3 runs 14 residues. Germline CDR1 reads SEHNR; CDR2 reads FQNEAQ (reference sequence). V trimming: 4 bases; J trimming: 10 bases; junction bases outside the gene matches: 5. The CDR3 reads CASSSDRGRSPLHF. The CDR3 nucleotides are TGTGCCAGCAGCTCCGACAGGGGGAGGTCACCCCTCCACTTT.

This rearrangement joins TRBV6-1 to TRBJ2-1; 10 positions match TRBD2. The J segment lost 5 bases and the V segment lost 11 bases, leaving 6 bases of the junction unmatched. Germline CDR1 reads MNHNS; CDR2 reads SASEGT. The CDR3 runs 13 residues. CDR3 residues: CAAFGLADNEQFF. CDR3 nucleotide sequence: TGTGCCGCTTTTGGACTAGCGGACAATGAGCAGTTCTTC.

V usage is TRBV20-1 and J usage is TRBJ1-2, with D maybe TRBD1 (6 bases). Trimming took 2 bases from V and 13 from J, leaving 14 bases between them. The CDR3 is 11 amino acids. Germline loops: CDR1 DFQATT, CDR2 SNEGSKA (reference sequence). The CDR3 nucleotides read TGCAGTGCTAGATCGGGACAAGAGACCACCTTC. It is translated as CSARSGQETTF.

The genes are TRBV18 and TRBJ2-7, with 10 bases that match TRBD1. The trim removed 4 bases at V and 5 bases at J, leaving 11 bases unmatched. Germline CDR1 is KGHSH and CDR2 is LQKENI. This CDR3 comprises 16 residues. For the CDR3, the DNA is TGTGCCAGCTCACTGGGCCGACAGGGGGCAAGGGACGAGCAGTACTTC. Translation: CASSLGRQGARDEQYF. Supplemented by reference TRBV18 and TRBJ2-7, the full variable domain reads NAGVMQNPRHLVRRRGQEARLRCSPMKGHSHVYWYRQLPEEGLKFMVYLQKENIIDESGMPKERFSAEFPKEGPSILRIQQVVRGDSAAYFCASSLGRQGARDEQYFGPGTRLTVT.

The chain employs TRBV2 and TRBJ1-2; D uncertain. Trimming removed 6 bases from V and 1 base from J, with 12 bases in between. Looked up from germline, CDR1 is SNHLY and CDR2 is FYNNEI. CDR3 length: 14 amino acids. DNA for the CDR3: TGTGCCAGCAGGGACTGGTCCCTTAACTATGGCTACACCTTC. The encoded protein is CASRDWSLNYGYTF. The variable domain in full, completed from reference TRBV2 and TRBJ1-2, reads EPEVTQTPSHQVTQMGQEVILRCVPISNHLYFYWYRQILGQKVEFLVSFYNNEISEKSEIFDDQFSVERPDGSNFTLKIRSTKLEDSAMYFCASRDWSLNYGYTFGSGTRLTVV.

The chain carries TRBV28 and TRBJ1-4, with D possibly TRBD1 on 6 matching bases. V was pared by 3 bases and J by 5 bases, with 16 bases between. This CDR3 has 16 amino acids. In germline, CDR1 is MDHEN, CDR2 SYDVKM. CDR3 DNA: TGTGCCAGCAGTTTTATGGGAGGGACATGGAATGAAAAACTGTTTTTT. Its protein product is CASSFMGGTWNEKLFF.

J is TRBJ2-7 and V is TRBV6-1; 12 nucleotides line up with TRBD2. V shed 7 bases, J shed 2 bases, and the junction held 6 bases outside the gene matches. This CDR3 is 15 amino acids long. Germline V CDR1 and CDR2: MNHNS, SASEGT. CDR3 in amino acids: CASIRTSGDTYEQYF. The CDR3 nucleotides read TGTGCCAGCATCCGGACTAGCGGGGACACCTACGAGCAGTACTTC.

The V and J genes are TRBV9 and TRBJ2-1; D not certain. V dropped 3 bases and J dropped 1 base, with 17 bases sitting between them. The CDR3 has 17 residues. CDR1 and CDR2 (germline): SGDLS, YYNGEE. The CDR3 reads CASSARPSVVSYNEQFF. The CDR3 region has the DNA TGTGCCAGCAGCGCCCGCCCGTCAGTCGTATCCTACAATGAGCAGTTCTTC. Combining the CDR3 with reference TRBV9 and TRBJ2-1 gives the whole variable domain DSGVTQTPKHLITATGQRVTLRCSPRSGDLSVYWYQQSLDQGLQFLIQYYNGEERAKGNILERFSAQQFPDLHSELNLSSLELGDSALYFCASSARPSVVSYNEQFFGPGTRLTVL.

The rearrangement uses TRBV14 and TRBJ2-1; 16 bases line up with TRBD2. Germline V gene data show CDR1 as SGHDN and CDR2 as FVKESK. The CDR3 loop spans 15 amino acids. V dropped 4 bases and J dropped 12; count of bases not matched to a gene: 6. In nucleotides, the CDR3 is TGTGCCAGCAGCCCGGGACTAGCGGGAGGGTGGGTGCAGTTCTTC. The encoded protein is CASSPGLAGGWVQFF.

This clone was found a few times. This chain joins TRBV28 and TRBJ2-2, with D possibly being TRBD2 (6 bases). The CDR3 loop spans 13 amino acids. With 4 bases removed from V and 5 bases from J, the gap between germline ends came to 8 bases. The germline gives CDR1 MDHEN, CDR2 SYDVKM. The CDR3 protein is CASSSEGTGELFF. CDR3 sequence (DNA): TGTGCCAGCAGTTCGGAGGGTACCGGGGAGCTGTTTTTT.

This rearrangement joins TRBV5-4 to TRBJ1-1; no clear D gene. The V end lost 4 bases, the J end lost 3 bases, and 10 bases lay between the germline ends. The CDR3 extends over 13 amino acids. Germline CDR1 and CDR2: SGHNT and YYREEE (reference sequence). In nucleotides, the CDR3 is TGTGCCAGCAGCCTTAAATTTCACACTGAAGCTTTCTTT. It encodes CASSLKFHTEAFF.

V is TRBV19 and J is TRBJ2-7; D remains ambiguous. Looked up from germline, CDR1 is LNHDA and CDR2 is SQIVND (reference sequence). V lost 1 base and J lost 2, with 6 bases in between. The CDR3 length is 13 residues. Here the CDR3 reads CASSIGTAYEQYF. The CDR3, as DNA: TGTGCCAGTAGTATAGGAACAGCCTACGAGCAGTACTTC.

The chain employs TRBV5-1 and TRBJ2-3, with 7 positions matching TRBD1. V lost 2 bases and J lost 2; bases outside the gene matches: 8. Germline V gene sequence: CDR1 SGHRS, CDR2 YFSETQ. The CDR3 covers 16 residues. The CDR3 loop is CASSFHPDRYTDTQYF. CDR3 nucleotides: TGCGCCAGCAGCTTCCACCCGGACAGGTACACAGATACGCAGTATTTT.

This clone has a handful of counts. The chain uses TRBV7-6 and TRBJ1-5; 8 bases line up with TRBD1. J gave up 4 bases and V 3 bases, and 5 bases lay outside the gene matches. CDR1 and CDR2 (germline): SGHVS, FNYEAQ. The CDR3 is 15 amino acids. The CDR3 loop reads CASSFSRGRNQPQHF. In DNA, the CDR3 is TGTGCCAGCAGCTTTAGCAGGGGGCGAAATCAGCCCCAGCATTTT.

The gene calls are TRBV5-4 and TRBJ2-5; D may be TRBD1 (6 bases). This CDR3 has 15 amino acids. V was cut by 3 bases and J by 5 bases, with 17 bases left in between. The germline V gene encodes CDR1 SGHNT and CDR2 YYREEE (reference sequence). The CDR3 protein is CASSSGTGIIETQYF. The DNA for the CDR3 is TGTGCCAGCAGCTCTGGTACAGGGATTATCGAGACCCAGTACTTC.